The clone carrying this T cell receptor beta chain was detected ten times or more. Amplified TCR beta CDR3 regions derived from RNA transcripts. TCR CDR3 regions were first amplified by RT-PCR with HTBI primers. Using its own MiXCR run on the multiplex PCR reads, TCRdb lists one record per CDR3 protein. Among 300,000 to 400,000 distinct CDR3 sequences listed, under 15% were seen once. These data come from a study of T cells in Graves' hyperthyroidism and ophthalmopathy. Patients aged 18 to 65 had newly diagnosed hyperthyroidism lasting under 2 months. Uncontrolled infection, other autoimmune disease, pregnancy and lactation each barred patients from inclusion. The germline CDR1 and CDR2 sequences are LGHDT and YNNKEL (reference sequence). The CDR3 consists of 14 residues. Trimming removed 1 base from V and 10 bases from J, with 11 bases in between.

V usage is TRBV3-1 and J usage is TRBJ1-6; the D is unclear. This receptor was taken from a woman aged 18-29 years with Graves' hyperthyroidism. Sequencing was carried out using blood. The CDR3: CASSQGISGSPLHF. The CDR3 nucleotides are TGTGCCAGCAGCCAAGGGATTAGTGGATCACCCCTCCACTTT.